This T cell receptor (beta chain) comes out of a study of patients and donors after allogeneic stem cell transplantation (dated by TCRdb to about 2020). The CDR3 measures 12 amino acids from cysteine to phenylalanine. The retained sequence is limited to the CDR3, 36 bases, with the frame set at the first base. Relative to germline, V is 6 bases shorter and J is 9 bases shorter, with 9 bases between their ends. Per the germline V gene, LGHNT is the CDR1 and FRNRAP is the CDR2. This clonotype was seen only a few times. Its antigen remains unidentified. No quality values exist for individual bases; no much larger clone is one base distant. Libraries came from RT-PCR. Data came from a NextSeq 550. The public reads were run again by TCRdb, first through fastp at Q25 and then through MiXCR, and only productive beta chains were kept. Each entry is one CDR3 protein sequence, shown with its most common DNA and genes. Present in this sample are around 170,000 distinct CDR3 sequences, about 24% of which were seen just once. The top ten constitute 25% to 30% of the sample.

The V and J segments used are TRBV12-5 and TRBJ1-6; the D gene remains uncertain. Sequencing input: blood, either unsorted or a sorted T cell fraction (not recorded which). The sequence was collected from a human donor who was either an allogeneic HSCT recipient or a stem cell or donor lymphocyte infusion donor (not recorded which). It is not recorded whose cells these are; they may come from a transplant donor. CDR3 loop: CASGPSSSPLHF. The DNA reads as follows: TGTGCTAGTGGGCCCTCAAGTTCACCCCTCCACTTT.